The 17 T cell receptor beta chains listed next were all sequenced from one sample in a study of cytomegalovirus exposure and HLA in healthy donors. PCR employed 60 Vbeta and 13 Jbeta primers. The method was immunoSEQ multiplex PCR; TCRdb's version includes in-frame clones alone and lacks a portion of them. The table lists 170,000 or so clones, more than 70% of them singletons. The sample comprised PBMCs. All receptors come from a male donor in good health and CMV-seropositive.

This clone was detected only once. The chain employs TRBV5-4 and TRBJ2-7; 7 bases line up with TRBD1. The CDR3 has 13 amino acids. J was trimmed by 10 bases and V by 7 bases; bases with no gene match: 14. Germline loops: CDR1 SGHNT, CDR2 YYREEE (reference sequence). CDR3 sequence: CASDLDRSPLQYF. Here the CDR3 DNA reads TGTGCCAGCGACTTGGACAGGTCTCCCCTCCAGTACTTC.

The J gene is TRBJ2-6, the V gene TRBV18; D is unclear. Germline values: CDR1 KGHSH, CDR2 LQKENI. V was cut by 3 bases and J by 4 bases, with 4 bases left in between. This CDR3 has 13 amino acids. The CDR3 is CASSPGGANVLTF. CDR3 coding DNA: TGTGCCAGCTCACCGGGCGGGGCCAACGTCCTGACTTTC.

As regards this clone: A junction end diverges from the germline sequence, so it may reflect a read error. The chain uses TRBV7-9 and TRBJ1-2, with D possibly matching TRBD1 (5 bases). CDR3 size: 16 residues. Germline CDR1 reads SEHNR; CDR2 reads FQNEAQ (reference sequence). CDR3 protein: CSSSLSGGGANYGYTF. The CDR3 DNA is TGTTCCAGCAGCTTGTCAGGCGGGGGAGCTAACTATGGCTACACCTTC.

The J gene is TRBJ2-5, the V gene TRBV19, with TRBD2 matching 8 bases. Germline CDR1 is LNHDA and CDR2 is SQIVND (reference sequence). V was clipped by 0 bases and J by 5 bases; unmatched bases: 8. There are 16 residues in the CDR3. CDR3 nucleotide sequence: TGTGCCAGTAGTATAGACGGTATAGCGGGAAGGGAGACCCAGTACTTC. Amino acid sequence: CASSIDGIAGRETQYF.

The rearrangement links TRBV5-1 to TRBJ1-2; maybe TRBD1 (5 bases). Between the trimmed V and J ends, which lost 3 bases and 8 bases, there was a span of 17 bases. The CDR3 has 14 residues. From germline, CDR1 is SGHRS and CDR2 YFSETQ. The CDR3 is CASSSGDSAKGYTF. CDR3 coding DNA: TGCGCCAGCAGCTCGGGCGACAGCGCCAAGGGCTACACCTTC.

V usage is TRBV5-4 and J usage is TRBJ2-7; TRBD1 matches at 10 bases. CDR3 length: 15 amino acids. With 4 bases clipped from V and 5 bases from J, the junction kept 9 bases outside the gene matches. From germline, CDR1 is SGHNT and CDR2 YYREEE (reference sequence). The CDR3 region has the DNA TGTGCCAGCAGCCCAGGACAGGGGGGATTAGACGAGCAGTACTTC. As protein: CASSPGQGGLDEQYF.

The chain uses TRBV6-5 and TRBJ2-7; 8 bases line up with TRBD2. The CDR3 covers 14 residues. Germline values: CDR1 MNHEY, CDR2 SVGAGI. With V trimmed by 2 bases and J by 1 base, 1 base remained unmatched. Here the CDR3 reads CASSYREGSYEQYF. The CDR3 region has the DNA TGTGCCAGCAGTTACCGGGAGGGGTCCTACGAGCAGTACTTC.

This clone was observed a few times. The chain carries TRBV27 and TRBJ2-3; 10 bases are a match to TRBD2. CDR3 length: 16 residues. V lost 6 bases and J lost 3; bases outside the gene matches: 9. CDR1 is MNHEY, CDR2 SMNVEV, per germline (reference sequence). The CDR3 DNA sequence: TGTGCCAGCAGAGACTCTAGCGGGAGTTGGACAGATACGCAGTATTTT. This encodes CASRDSSGSWTDTQYF.

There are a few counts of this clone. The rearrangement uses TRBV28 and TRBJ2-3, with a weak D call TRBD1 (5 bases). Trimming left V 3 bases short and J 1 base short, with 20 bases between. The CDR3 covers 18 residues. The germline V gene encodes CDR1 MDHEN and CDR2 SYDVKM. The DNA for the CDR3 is TGTGCCAGCAGTTTCCCCTCCTTAGACAGCCCTGGCACAGATACGCAGTATTTT. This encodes CASSFPSLDSPGTDTQYF.

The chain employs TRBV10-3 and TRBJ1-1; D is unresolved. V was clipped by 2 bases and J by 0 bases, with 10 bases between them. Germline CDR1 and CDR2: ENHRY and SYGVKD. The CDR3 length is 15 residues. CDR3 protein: CAISESPDLNTEAFF. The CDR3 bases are TGTGCCATCAGTGAGAGCCCAGACTTGAACACTGAAGCTTTCTTT.

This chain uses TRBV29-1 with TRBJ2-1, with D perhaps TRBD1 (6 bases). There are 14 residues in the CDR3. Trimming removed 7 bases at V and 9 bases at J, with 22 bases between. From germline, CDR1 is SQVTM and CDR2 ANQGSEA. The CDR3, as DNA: TGCAGCGCCCCGGACTGGGGGCGATGGGGTGAGCAGTTCTTC. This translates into CSAPDWGRWGEQFF.

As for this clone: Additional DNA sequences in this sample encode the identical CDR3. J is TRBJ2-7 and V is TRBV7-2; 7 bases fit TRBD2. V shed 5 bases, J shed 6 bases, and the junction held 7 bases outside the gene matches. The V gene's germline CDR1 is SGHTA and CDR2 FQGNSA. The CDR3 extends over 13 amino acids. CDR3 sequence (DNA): TGTGCCAGCAGCCCTCCGACTAGCCGCGAGCAGTACTTC. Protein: CASSPPTSREQYF.

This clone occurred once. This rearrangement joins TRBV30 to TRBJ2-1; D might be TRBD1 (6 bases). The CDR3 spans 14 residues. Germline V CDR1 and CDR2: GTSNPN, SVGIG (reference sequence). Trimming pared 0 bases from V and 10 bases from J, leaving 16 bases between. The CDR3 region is CAWSVSAGALEQFF. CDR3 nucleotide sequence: TGTGCCTGGAGTGTGAGTGCAGGGGCCTTGGAGCAGTTCTTC.

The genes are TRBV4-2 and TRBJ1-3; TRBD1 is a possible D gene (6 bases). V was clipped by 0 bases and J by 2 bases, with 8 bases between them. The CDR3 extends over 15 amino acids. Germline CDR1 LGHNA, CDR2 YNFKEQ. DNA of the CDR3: TGTGCCAGCAGCCAAGAGCGGGGGCCTGGAAACACCATATATTTT. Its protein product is CASSQERGPGNTIYF.

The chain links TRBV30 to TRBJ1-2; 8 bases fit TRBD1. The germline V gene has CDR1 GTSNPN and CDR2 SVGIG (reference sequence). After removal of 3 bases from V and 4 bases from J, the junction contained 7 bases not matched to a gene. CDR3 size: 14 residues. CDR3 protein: CAWRGDRSSYGYTF. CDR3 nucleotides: TGTGCCTGGAGGGGGGACAGGTCTTCCTATGGCTACACCTTC. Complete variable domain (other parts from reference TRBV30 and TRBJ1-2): SQTIHQWPATLVQPVGSPLSLECTVEGTSNPNLYWYRQAAGRGLQLLFYSVGIGQISSEVPQNLSASRPQDRQFILSSKKLLLSDSGFYLCAWRGDRSSYGYTFGSGTRLTVV.

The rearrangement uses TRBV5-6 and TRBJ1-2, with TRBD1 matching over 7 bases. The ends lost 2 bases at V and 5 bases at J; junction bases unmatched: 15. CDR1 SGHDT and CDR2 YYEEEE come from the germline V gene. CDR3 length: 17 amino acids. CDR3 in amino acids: CASSFRFGTEIWYGYTF. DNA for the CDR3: TGTGCCAGCAGCTTTCGGTTCGGGACAGAGATCTGGTATGGCTACACCTTC. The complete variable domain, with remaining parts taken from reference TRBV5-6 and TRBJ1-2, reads DAGVTQSPTHLIKTRGQQVTLRCSPKSGHDTVSWYQQALGQGPQFIFQYYEEEERQRGNFPDRFSGHQFPNYSSELNVNALLLGDSALYLCASSFRFGTEIWYGYTFGSGTRLTVV.

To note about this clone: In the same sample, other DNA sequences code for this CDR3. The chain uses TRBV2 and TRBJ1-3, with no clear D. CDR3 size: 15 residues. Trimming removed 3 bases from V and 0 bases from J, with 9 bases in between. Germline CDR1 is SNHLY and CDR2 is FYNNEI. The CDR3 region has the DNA TGTGCCAGCAGTGATCAGGCAAGCTCTGGAAACACCATATATTTT. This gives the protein CASSDQASSGNTIYF.